This TCR beta chain was sequenced during a study of blood T cells in healthy people across ages. Regarding the study as a whole: In older individuals, TCR beta diversity per million T cells was lower, falling roughly linearly with age.

Germline V gives CDR1 SNHLY, CDR2 FYNNEI. V shed 8 bases and J shed 3 bases, with 11 bases lying between them. This CDR3 has 12 amino acids. Next came a second PCR, run for about 6 to 12 cycles, which used a sample-barcoded 5' primer along with a J-beta primer mix. MiXCR, applied by TCRdb to the 5' RACE reads, yields one record per CDR3 protein. The data hold around 2 million distinct CDR3 sequences, with about 39% observed a single time. For this clonotype: Its specificity is not known.

The source of this sequence is a human donor in good health. The sequenced sample consisted of blood. The chain couples TRBV2 to TRBJ2-7; D is unclear. CDR3: CASGGNFYEQYF. The DNA of the CDR3 is TGTGCCAGCGGCGGCAACTTCTACGAGCAGTACTTC.